These T cell receptor beta chains were read from a single sample in a study of T cells after yellow fever vaccination. TCRdb independently ran MiXCR on the 5' RACE reads; one entry per CDR3 protein. The table records 300,000 to 350,000 distinct CDR3 sequences, about 4% of them present only once. The sample in question was PBMCs, obtained 5 days after the yellow fever booster vaccination. The receptors derive from a man in his late teens or twenties who received the YFV17D yellow fever vaccine. The CDR3 runs from the conserved cysteine through the conserved F or W. A D gene is named only where the DNA matches it firmly. The size field is filled for only some rows; it gives once, few, many or a size class.

V gene	CDR3 length	clone size	J gene	D gene	CDR3 protein	CDR3 DNA
TRBV24-1	15	-	TRBJ2-1	-	CATSSGGGGLNEQFF	TGTGCCACCAGTAGTGGTGGAGGGGGGCTAAATGAGCAGTTCTTC
TRBV10-3	13	few	TRBJ1-5	TRBD1	CAITSDRDKPQHF	TGTGCCATCACCTCCGACAGGGACAAGCCCCAGCATTTT
TRBV2	14	-	TRBJ2-7	TRBD1	CASSTPGGFYEQYF	TGTGCCAGCAGTACGCCAGGGGGTTTTTACGAGCAGTACTTC
TRBV12-3/TRBV12-4	17	few	TRBJ2-1	TRBD2	CATLTSGAGSSDLEQFF	TGTGCCACCCTGACTAGCGGGGCGGGAAGTTCCGATTTGGAGCAGTTCTTC
TRBV7-6	16	-	TRBJ1-1	TRBD1	CASSEGTGGGNTEAFF	TGTGCCAGCAGCGAAGGGACAGGGGGCGGGAACACTGAAGCTTTCTTT
TRBV5-6	16	-	TRBJ1-1	-	CASSLVWGQGKTEAFF	TGTGCCAGCAGCTTGGTGTGGGGGCAGGGAAAAACTGAAGCTTTCTTT
TRBV7-9	14	-	TRBJ2-1	-	CASRYDRTGNEQFF	TGTGCCAGCAGATACGACCGAACGGGGAATGAGCAGTTCTTC
TRBV5-1	16	few	TRBJ1-3	-	CASSLDSLTPRNTIYF	TGCGCCAGCAGCTTGGATTCCTTGACTCCTCGAAACACCATATATTTT
TRBV15	14	few	TRBJ2-7	-	CATSFGWESYEQYF	TGTGCCACCAGCTTCGGTTGGGAGTCCTACGAGCAGTACTTC
TRBV12-3/TRBV12-4	14	many	TRBJ2-3	-	CATSAGPKVDTQYF	TGTGCCACCTCAGCGGGCCCAAAGGTTGATACGCAGTATTTT
TRBV5-1	18	many	TRBJ2-4	-	CASSLASLQGENPNIQYF	TGCGCCAGCAGCTTGGCCTCGTTACAGGGAGAGAACCCCAACATTCAGTACTTC
TRBV6-2/TRBV6-3	15	-	TRBJ2-1	TRBD2	CASEVTSGGANEQFF	TGTGCCAGCGAAGTGACTAGCGGGGGGGCCAATGAGCAGTTCTTC
TRBV5-1	15	few	TRBJ1-4	-	CASSFFPGEDEKLFF	TGCGCCAGCAGCTTCTTTCCCGGTGAGGATGAAAAACTGTTTTTT
TRBV20-1	14	many	TRBJ2-5	TRBD1	CSARQGAGRETQYF	TGCAGTGCTCGACAGGGGGCAGGGCGGGAGACCCAGTACTTC
TRBV6-1	15	-	TRBJ2-3	-	CASSEPGASTDTQYF	TGTGCCAGCAGTGAACCAGGAGCTAGCACAGATACGCAGTATTTT
TRBV7-2	16	-	TRBJ2-2	TRBD2	CASSHLAGGQTGELFF	TGTGCCAGCAGCCATTTAGCGGGGGGGCAGACCGGGGAGCTGTTTTTT
TRBV12-3/TRBV12-4	13	-	TRBJ1-1	-	CASNPDGNTEAFF	TGTGCCAGCAATCCTGACGGGAACACTGAAGCTTTCTTT
TRBV20-1	16	few	TRBJ2-3	-	CSARDWEKTSTDTQYF	TGCAGTGCTAGAGATTGGGAGAAAACTAGCACAGATACGCAGTATTTT
TRBV18	16	few	TRBJ1-1	-	CASSTSFREGGTEAFF	TGTGCCAGCTCCACCTCTTTTAGGGAGGGAGGCACTGAAGCTTTCTTT
TRBV5-1	14	-	TRBJ2-1	TRBD1	CASSPQGAFDEQFF	TGCGCCAGCAGCCCGCAGGGGGCGTTCGATGAGCAGTTCTTC
TRBV6-6	13	-	TRBJ1-5	-	CASSYRDVQPQHF	TGTGCCAGCAGTTACCGGGACGTACAGCCCCAGCATTTT
TRBV7-2	18	-	TRBJ2-2	TRBD2	CASSLGPLLAGNTGELFF	TGTGCCAGCAGCTTAGGTCCCTTACTAGCGGGGAACACCGGGGAGCTGTTTTTT
TRBV7-6	14	-	TRBJ2-5	-	CASSSRDIEETQYF	TGTGCCAGCAGCTCGCGGGACATCGAAGAGACCCAGTACTTC
TRBV7-6	15	many	TRBJ1-5	-	CASSPQAGAGQPQHF	TGTGCCAGCAGCCCTCAGGCGGGGGCCGGTCAGCCCCAGCATTTT
TRBV19	14	-	TRBJ2-5	-	CASSGRTRMETQYF	TGTGCCAGTAGTGGCCGGACTCGGATGGAGACCCAGTACTTC
TRBV20-1	13	few	TRBJ1-2	TRBD1	CSARGTGRYGYTF	TGCAGTGCTAGAGGGACAGGGAGGTATGGCTACACCTTC
TRBV7-2	17	-	TRBJ2-1	TRBD2	CASSQGELAGDGDEQFF	TGTGCCAGCAGCCAGGGGGAGCTAGCGGGGGACGGCGATGAGCAGTTCTTC
TRBV4-1	15	-	TRBJ1-5	-	CASSQVGRSNQPQHF	TGCGCCAGCAGCCAAGTTGGGCGGAGCAATCAGCCCCAGCATTTT
TRBV5-8	12	-	TRBJ2-7	-	CASSLAGVSKYF	TGTGCCAGCAGCTTGGCCGGCGTTAGCAAGTACTTC
TRBV7-9	12	-	TRBJ1-2	-	CASGTGSYGYTF	TGTGCCAGCGGTACAGGCTCCTATGGCTACACCTTC
TRBV7-9	13	many	TRBJ2-5	-	CASSLAVKETQYF	TGTGCCAGCAGCTTAGCGGTGAAAGAGACCCAGTACTTC
TRBV20-1	12	few	TRBJ2-3	TRBD1	CSARTGPDTQYF	TGCAGTGCTCGGACAGGACCAGATACGCAGTATTTT
TRBV18	14	-	TRBJ2-5	-	CASSPQWGQETQYF	TGTGCCAGCTCACCACAGTGGGGCCAAGAGACCCAGTACTTC
TRBV6-5	14	many	TRBJ2-5	-	CASSFSGAQETQYF	TGTGCCAGCAGTTTCTCAGGCGCCCAAGAGACCCAGTACTTC
TRBV11-2	16	many	TRBJ2-3	-	CASSLRPGWGTDTQYF	TGTGCCAGCAGCTTACGGCCGGGTTGGGGCACAGATACGCAGTATTTT
TRBV4-1	16	few	TRBJ2-7	TRBD2	CASSHPDSGGRGEQYF	TGCGCCAGCAGCCATCCCGATAGCGGGGGGCGAGGCGAGCAGTACTTC
TRBV6-6	16	many	TRBJ1-4	-	CASSYPPAEPSEKLFF	TGTGCCAGCAGTTACCCTCCGGCGGAGCCGAGTGAAAAACTGTTTTTT
TRBV7-2	13	many	TRBJ2-7	TRBD1	CASDPGGSYEQYF	TGTGCCAGCGATCCAGGGGGCTCCTACGAGCAGTACTTC
TRBV5-6	13	-	TRBJ2-3	-	CASGGAGTDTQYF	TGTGCCAGTGGAGGGGCAGGCACAGATACGCAGTATTTT
TRBV12-3/TRBV12-4	15	many	TRBJ2-4	-	CASSTRKDTQLIQYF	TGTGCCAGCAGTACCCGCAAGGACACGCAATTGATTCAGTACTTC
TRBV7-9	14	-	TRBJ1-2	TRBD1	CASSLVGTGIGYTF	TGTGCCAGCAGCTTAGTAGGGACAGGGATCGGCTACACCTTC
TRBV14	16	many	TRBJ2-3	-	CASSYRYTDRGDTQYF	TGTGCCAGCAGCTATCGTTATACGGATAGAGGGGATACGCAGTATTTT
TRBV24-1	13	few	TRBJ2-7	-	CATSDKTPAEQYF	TGTGCCACCAGTGATAAGACCCCAGCCGAGCAGTACTTC
TRBV5-4	13	few	TRBJ2-1	-	CASSLVGSNEQFF	TGTGCCAGCAGCTTGGTTGGCTCAAATGAGCAGTTCTTC
TRBV30	14	-	TRBJ2-1	TRBD2	CAWKTSGAYNEQFF	TGTGCCTGGAAGACTAGCGGGGCCTACAATGAGCAGTTCTTC
TRBV30	12	many	TRBJ2-5	TRBD2	CAGRLAAETQYF	TGTGCCGGACGACTAGCAGCAGAGACCCAGTACTTC
TRBV29-1	15	-	TRBJ2-3	TRBD1	CSVWDRTGSADTQYF	TGCAGCGTCTGGGATAGGACAGGGAGCGCAGATACGCAGTATTTT
TRBV5-1	16	many	TRBJ2-3	-	CASSLVDTGKGDTQYF	TGCGCCAGCAGCTTGGTAGACACGGGAAAAGGAGATACGCAGTATTTT